This TCR beta chain emerged from a study of identifying expanded T cells in peripheral blood. Points from the study as a whole: Differentially abundant clones: around 1.1 between replicates, approximately 15 at 2 to 3 weeks, 19 to 20 at four. Clone count variance between approximately 2-week samples rose with total template count.

CDR1 is MDHEN and CDR2 is SYDVKM in the germline V gene. The J segment lost 7 bases and the V segment lost 4 bases, leaving 11 bases of the junction unmatched. CDR3 length: 16 amino acids. Repertoires were generated with immunoSEQ multiplex PCR, while TCRdb's copy carries only in-frame clones and drops some. The sample yields 85,000 to 95,000 clones, 85% to 90% seen once. About this clone: Its specificity is unknown.

Collection occurred without any documented infections or immune events in donors. The specimen was blood. The receptor was derived from a person aged 18 to 69 in good health. The chain recombines TRBV28 with TRBJ2-1, with TRBD2 identical over 9 bases. The CDR3 reads CASSSLGGGDLNEQFF. In DNA, the CDR3 is TGTGCCAGCAGTTCCTTGGGCGGGGGGGACTTAAATGAGCAGTTCTTC.